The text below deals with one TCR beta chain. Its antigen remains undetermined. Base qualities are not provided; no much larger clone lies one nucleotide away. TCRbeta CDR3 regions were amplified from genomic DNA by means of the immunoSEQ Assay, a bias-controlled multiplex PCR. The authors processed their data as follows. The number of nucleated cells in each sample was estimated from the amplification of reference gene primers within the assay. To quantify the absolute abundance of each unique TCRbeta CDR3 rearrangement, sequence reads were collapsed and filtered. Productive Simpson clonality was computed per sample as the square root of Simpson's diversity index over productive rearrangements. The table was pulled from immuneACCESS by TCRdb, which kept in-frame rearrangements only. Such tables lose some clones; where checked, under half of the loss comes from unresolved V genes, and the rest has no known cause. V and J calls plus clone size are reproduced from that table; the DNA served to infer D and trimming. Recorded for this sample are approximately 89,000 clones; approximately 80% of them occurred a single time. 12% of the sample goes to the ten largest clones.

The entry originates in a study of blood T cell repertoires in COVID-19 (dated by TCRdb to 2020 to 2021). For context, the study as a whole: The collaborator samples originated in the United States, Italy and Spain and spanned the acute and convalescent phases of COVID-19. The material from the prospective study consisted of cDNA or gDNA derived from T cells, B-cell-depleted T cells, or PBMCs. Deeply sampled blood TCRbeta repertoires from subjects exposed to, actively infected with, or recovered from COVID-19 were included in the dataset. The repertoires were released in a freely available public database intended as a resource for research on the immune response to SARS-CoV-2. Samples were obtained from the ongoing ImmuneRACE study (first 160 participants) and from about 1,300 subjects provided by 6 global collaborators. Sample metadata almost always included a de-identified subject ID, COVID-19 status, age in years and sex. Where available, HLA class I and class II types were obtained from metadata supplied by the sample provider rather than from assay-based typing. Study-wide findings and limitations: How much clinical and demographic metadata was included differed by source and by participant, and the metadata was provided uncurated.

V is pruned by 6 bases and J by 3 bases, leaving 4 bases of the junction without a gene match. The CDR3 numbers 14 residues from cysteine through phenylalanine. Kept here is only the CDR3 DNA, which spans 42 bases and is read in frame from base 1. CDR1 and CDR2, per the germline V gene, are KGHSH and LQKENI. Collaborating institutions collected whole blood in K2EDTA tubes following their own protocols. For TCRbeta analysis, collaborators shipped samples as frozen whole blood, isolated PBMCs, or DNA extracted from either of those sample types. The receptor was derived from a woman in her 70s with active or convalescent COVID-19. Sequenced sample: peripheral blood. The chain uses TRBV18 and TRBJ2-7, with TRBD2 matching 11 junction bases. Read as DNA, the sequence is TGTGCCAGCTCCCGCGGGACTAGCGGCTACGAGCAGTACTTC. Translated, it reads CASSRGTSGYEQYF.